This T cell receptor (beta chain) was captured by sequencing in a study of cytomegalovirus exposure and HLA in healthy donors. This clone has only a few counts. CDR1 and CDR2 from the germline V gene are SGHTA and FQGNSA. V lost 4 bases to trimming and J lost 2 bases; unmatched junction nucleotides: 3. This CDR3 is built from 15 residues. The repertoire was sequenced with immunoSEQ multiplex PCR; TCRdb's copy has only in-frame clones and lacks some. This sample has 200,000 to 250,000 clones; 85% to 90% occur once, and the top ten carry approximately 2.5%. The sample consisted of PBMCs. The clonotype comes from a man younger than 35 in good health and CMV-seronegative. This chain joins TRBV7-2 and TRBJ2-3; TRBD2 matches at 10 bases. CDR3 sequence: CASSWTSGHTDTQYF. CDR3 coding DNA: TGTGCCAGCAGCTGGACTAGCGGACACACAGATACGCAGTATTTT.